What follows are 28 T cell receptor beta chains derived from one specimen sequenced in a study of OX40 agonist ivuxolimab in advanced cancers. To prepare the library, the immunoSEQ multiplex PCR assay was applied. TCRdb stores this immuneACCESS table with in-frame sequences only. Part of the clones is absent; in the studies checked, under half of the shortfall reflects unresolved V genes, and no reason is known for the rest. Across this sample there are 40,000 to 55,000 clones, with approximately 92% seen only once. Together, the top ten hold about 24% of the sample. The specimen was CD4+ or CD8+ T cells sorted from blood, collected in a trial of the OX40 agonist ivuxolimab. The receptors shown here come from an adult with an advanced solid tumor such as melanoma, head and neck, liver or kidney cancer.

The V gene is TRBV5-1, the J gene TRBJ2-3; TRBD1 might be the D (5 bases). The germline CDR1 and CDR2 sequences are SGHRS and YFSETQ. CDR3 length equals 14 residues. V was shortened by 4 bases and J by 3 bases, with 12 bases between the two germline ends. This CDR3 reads CASSPNRKTDTQYF. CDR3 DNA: TGCGCCAGCAGCCCTAACAGGAAAACAGATACGCAGTATTTT. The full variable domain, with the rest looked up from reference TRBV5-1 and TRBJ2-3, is KAGVTQTPRYLIKTRGQQVTLSCSPISGHRSVSWYQQTPGQGLQFLFEYFSETQRNKGNFPGRFSGRQFSNSRSEMNVSTLELGDSALYLCASSPNRKTDTQYFGPGTRLTVL.

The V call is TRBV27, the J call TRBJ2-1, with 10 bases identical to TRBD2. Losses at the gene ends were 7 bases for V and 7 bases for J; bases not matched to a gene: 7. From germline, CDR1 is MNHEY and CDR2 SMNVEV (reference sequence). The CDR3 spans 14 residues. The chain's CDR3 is CASTPLAGVNEQFF. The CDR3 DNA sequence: TGTGCCAGCACCCCCCTAGCGGGAGTGAATGAGCAGTTCTTC.

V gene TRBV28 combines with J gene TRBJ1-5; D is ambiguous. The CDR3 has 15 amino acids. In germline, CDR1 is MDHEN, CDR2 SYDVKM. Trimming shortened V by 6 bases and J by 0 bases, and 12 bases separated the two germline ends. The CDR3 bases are TGTGCCAGCAGGACCGGGATAAATAGCAATCAGCCCCAGCATTTT. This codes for CASRTGINSNQPQHF.

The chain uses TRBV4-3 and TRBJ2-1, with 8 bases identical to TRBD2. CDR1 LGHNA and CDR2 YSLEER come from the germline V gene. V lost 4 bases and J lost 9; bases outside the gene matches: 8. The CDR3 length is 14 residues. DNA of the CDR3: TGCGCCAGCAGCCGGGTTAGCGGGATCGGTGAGCAGTTCTTC. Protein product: CASSRVSGIGEQFF.

The CDR3 sequence: CASSFGQGFQETQYF. CDR3 coding DNA: TGTGCCAGCAGTTTCGGGCAGGGGTTCCAAGAGACCCAGTACTTC. The rearrangement uses TRBV6-5 and TRBJ2-5; TRBD1 is a possible D gene (6 bases). CDR3 size: 15 residues. CDR1 MNHEY and CDR2 SVGAGI come from the germline V gene. Trimming cost V 4 bases and J 1 base, with 13 bases left between them.

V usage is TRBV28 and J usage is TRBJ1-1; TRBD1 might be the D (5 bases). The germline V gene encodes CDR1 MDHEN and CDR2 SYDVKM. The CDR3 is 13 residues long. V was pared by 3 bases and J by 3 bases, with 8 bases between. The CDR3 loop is CASSFTRDTEAFF. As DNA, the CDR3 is TGTGCCAGCAGTTTCACCAGGGACACTGAAGCTTTCTTT.

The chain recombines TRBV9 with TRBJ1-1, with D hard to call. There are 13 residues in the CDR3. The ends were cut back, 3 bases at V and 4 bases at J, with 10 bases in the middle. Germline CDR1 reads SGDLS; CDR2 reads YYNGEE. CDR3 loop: CASSERTGTEAFF. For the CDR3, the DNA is TGTGCCAGCAGCGAGCGGACGGGCACTGAAGCTTTCTTT. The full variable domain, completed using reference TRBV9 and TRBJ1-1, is DSGVTQTPKHLITATGQRVTLRCSPRSGDLSVYWYQQSLDQGLQFLIQYYNGEERAKGNILERFSAQQFPDLHSELNLSSLELGDSALYFCASSERTGTEAFFGQGTRLTVV.

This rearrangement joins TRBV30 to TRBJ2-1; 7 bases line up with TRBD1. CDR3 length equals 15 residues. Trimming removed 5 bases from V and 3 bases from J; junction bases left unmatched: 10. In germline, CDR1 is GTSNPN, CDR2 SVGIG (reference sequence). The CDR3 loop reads CAWSTLTGIYNEQFF. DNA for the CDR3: TGTGCCTGGTCTACTTTGACAGGGATCTACAATGAGCAGTTCTTC.

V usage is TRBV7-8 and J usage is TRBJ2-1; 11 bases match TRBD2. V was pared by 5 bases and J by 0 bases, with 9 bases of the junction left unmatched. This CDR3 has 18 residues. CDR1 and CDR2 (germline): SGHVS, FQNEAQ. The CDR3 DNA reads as TGTGCCAGCAGCCGGGGCCTAGCGGGGGGTTACTCCTACAATGAGCAGTTCTTC. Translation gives CASSRGLAGGYSYNEQFF.

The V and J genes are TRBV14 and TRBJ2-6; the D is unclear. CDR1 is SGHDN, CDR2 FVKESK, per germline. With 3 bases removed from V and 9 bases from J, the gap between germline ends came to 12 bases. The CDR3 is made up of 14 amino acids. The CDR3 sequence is CASSHSDLSNVLTF. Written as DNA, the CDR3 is TGTGCCAGCAGCCACTCTGATTTAAGCAACGTCCTGACTTTC.

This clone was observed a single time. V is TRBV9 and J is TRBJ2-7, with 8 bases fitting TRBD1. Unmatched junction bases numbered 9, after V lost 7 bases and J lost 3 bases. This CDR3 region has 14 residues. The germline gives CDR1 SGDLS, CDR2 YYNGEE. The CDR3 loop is CASGRTGFLYEQYF. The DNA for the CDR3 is TGTGCCAGCGGCCGGACAGGGTTCCTCTACGAGCAGTACTTC.

DNA of the CDR3: TGTGCCAGCAGCCTCCTCGCGGTAGAGAACACTGAAGCTTTCTTT. It yields the protein CASSLLAVENTEAFF. V gene TRBV13 combines with J gene TRBJ1-1; D is unresolved. V dropped 5 bases and J dropped 1 base, with 14 bases sitting between them. Germline assignment: CDR1 PRHDT and CDR2 FYEKMQ (reference sequence). CDR3 length equals 15 residues. The full variable domain, with the rest looked up from reference TRBV13 and TRBJ1-1, is AAGVIQSPRHLIKEKRETATLKCYPIPRHDTVYWYQQGPGQDPQFLISFYEKMQSDKGSIPDRFSAQQFSDYHSELNMSSLELGDSALYFCASSLLAVENTEAFFGQGTRLTVV.

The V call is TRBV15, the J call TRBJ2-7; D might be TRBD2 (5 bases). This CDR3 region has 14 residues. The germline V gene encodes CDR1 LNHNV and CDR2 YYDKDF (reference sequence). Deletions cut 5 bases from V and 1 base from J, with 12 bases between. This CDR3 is CATSSLRGSYEQYF. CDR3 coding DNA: TGTGCCACCAGCTCGCTTAGAGGGTCCTACGAGCAGTACTTC.

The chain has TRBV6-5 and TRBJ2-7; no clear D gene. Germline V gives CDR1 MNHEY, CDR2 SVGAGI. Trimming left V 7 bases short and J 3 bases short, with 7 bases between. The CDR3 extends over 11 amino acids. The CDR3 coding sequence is TGTGCCAGCACTGCGGACTACGAGCAGTACTTC. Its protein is CASTADYEQYF.

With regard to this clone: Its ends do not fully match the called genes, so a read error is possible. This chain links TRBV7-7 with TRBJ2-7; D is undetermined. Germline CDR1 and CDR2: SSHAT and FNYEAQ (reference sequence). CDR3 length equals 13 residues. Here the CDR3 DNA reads TGTGCTAGCAGCTTATTAGTACAGTCCGAGCAGTACTTC. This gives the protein CASSLLVQSEQYF.

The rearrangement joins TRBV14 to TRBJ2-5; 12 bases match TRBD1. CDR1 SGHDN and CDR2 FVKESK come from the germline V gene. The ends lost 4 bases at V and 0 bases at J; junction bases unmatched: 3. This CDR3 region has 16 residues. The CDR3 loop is CASSPRDRGHQETQYF. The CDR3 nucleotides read TGTGCCAGCAGCCCCCGGGACAGGGGGCACCAAGAGACCCAGTACTTC.

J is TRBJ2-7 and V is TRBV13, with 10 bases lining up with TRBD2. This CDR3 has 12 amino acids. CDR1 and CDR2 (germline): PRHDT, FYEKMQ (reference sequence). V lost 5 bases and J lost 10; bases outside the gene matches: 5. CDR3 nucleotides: TGTGCCAGCAGCCCCGGGACTAGCGATCAGTACTTC. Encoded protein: CASSPGTSDQYF.

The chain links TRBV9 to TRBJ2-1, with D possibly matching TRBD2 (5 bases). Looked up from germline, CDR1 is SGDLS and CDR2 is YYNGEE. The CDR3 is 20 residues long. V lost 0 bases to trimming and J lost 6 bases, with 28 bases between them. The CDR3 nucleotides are TGTGCCAGCAGCGTAGCTAGAGGCGGGCAGCCCCCTTCTAGCCCCAATGAGCAGTTCTTC. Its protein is CASSVARGGQPPSSPNEQFF.

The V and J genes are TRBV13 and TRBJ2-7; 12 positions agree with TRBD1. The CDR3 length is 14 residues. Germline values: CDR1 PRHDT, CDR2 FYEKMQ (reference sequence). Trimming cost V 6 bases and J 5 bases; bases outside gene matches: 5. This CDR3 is CASSGTGGLHEQYF. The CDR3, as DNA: TGTGCCAGCAGTGGGACAGGGGGCTTACACGAGCAGTACTTC. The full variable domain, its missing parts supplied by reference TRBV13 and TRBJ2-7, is AAGVIQSPRHLIKEKRETATLKCYPIPRHDTVYWYQQGPGQDPQFLISFYEKMQSDKGSIPDRFSAQQFSDYHSELNMSSLELGDSALYFCASSGTGGLHEQYFGPGTRLTVT.

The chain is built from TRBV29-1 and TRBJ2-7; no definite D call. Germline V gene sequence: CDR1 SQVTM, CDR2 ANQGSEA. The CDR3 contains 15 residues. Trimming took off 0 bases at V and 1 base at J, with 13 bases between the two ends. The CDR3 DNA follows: TGCAGCGTTGAAGAGGTGGGGAAGCAGTCCTACGAGCAGTACTTC. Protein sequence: CSVEEVGKQSYEQYF.

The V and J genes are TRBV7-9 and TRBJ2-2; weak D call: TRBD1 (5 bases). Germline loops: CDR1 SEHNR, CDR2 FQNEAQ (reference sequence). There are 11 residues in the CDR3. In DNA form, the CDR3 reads TGTGTCCAGGGGAACACCGGGGAGCTGTTTTTT. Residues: CVQGNTGELFF.

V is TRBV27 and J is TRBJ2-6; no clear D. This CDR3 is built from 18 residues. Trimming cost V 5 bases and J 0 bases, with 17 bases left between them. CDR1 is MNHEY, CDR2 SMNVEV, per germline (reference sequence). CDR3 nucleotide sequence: TGTGCCAGCAGTACCGACTCGACCGCAGTCTCTGGGGCCAACGTCCTGACTTTC. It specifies CASSTDSTAVSGANVLTF.

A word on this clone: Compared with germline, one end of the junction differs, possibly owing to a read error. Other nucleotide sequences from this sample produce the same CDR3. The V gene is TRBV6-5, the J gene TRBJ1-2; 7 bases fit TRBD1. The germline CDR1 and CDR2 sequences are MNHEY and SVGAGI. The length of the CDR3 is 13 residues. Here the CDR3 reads CASRDRANYGYTF. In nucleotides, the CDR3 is TGTGCCAGCCGGGACAGAGCTAATTATGGCTACACCTTC.

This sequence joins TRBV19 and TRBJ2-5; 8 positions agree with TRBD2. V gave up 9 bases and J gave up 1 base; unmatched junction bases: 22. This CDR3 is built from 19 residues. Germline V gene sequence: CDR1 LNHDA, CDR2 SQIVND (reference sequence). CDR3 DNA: TGTGCCAGGATCCTCCCCCGACTAGCGACACCATCACCCCAAGAGACCCAGTACTTC. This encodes CARILPRLATPSPQETQYF.

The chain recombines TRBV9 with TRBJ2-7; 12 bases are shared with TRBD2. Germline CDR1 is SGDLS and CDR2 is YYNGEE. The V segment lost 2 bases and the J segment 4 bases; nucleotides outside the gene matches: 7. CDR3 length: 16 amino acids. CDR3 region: CASSVSGTSGSYEQYF. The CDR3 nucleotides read TGTGCCAGCAGCGTCTCCGGGACTAGCGGGTCTTACGAGCAGTACTTC.

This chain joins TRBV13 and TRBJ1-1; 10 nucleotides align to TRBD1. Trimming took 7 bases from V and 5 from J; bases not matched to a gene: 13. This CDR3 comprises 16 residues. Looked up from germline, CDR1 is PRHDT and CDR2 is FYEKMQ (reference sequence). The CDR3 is CASIEYGGTGDTEAFF. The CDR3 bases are TGTGCCAGCATCGAATATGGGGGGACAGGGGATACTGAAGCTTTCTTT.

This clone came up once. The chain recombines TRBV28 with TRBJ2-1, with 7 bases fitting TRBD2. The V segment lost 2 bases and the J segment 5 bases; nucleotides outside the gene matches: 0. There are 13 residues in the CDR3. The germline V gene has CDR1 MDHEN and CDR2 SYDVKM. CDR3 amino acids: CASSLLADNEQFF. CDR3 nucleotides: TGTGCCAGCAGTTTACTAGCGGACAATGAGCAGTTCTTC.

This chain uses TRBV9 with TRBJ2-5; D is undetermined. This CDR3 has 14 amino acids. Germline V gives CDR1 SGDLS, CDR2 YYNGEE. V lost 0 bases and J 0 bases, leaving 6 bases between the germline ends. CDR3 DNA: TGTGCCAGCAGCGTAGGCGGTGACCAAGAGACCCAGTACTTC. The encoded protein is CASSVGGDQETQYF.